The clone carrying this T cell receptor beta chain was picked up many times. No antigen is known for it. The data belong to a study of blood T cells in healthy people across ages. Study conclusions and caveats: Roughly linear declines in TCR beta diversity per million T cells occurred with age.

Primed by a sample-barcoded 5' primer and a J-beta primer mix, a second PCR proceeded for about 7 to 11 cycles. One entry per CDR3 protein, called by TCRdb with MiXCR from the 5' RACE reads. Counted here are just under 900,000 distinct CDR3 sequences, 29% occurring once; the ten biggest clones make up 17%. V lost 8 bases and J 15 bases, leaving 11 bases between the germline ends. Germline CDR1 and CDR2: SQVTM and ANQGSEA. The CDR3 covers 8 residues. The chain links TRBV29-1 to TRBJ2-1, with D uncertain. This receptor was taken from an elderly woman in good health. Sequenced sample: blood. The CDR3 loop is CSISPRFF. CDR3 DNA: TGCAGCATCTCTCCTCGGTTCTTC.